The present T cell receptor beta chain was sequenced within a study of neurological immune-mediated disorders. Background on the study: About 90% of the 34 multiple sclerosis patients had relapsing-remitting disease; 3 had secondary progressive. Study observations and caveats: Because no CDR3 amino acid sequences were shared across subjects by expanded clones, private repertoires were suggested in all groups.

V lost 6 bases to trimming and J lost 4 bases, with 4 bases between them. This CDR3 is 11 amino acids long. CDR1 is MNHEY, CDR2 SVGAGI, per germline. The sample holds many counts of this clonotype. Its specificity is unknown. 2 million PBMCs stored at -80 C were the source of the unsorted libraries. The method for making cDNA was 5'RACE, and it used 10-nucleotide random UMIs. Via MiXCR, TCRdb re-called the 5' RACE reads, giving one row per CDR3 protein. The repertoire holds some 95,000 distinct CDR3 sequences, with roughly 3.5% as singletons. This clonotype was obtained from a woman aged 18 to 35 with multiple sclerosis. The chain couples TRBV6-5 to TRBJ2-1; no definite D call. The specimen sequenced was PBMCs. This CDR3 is CASRKYNEQFF. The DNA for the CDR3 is TGTGCCAGCAGAAAGTACAATGAGCAGTTCTTC.